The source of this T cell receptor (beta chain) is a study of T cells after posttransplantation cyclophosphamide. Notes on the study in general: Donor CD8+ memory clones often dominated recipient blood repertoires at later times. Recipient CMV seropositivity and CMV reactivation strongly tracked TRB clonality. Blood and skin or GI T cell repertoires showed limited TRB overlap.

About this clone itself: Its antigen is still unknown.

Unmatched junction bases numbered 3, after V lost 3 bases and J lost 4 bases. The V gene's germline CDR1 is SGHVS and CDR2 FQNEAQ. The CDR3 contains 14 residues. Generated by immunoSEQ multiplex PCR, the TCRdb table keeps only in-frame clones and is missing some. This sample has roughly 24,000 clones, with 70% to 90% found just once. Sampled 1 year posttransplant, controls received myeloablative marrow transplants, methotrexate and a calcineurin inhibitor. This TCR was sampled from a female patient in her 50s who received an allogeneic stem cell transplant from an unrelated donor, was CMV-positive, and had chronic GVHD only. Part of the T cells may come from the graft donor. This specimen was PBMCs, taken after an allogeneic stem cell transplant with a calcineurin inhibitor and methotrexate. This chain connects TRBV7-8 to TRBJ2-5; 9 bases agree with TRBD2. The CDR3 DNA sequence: TGTGCCAGCAGCTTGCGGGAGGGCCGAGAGACCCAGTACTTC. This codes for CASSLREGRETQYF.